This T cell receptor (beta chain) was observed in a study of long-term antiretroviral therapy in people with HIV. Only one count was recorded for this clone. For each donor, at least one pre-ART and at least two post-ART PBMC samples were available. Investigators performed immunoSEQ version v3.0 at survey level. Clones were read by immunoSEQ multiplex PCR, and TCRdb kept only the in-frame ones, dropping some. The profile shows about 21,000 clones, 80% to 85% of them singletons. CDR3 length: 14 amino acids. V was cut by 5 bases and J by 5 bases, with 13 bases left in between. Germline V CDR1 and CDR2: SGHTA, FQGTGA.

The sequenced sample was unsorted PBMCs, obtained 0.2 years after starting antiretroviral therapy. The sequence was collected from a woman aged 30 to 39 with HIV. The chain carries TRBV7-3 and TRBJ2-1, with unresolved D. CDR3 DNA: TGTGCCAGCAGCCAAGCCAGACTTAACAATGAGCAGTTCTTC. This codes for CASSQARLNNEQFF.